These 30 T cell receptor beta chains came from one sample sequenced in a study of T cell responses to AZD1222 COVID-19 vaccine. The protocol was immunoSEQ multiplex PCR, while the TCRdb copy is restricted to in-frame clones and leaves out a portion. The table records over 95,000 clones, approximately 90% of them present only once. The specimen comprised peripheral blood, sampled on day 0 of AZD1222 vaccination. The receptors derive from an adult in good health.

The table lists this clone with a count of one. This chain connects TRBV4-3 to TRBJ1-2; weak D call: TRBD1 (5 bases). The germline V gene encodes CDR1 LGHNA and CDR2 YSLEER. The V end lost 1 base, the J end lost 8 bases, and 23 bases lay between the germline ends. The CDR3 is 17 residues long. Written as DNA, the CDR3 is TGCGCCAGCAGCCAAGCCGGGGGGACCCAGGGATTCAACGGCTACACCTTC. Translated: CASSQAGGTQGFNGYTF.

V usage is TRBV7-2 and J usage is TRBJ2-3; 7 bases are shared with TRBD2. CDR1 is SGHTA and CDR2 is FQGNSA in the germline V gene. The CDR3 consists of 15 residues. The V and J ends lost 7 bases and 2 bases, in that order; junction bases with no gene match: 9. The CDR3 nucleotides are TGTGCCAGCAACTGGGGCGGGGGAGCCACAGATACGCAGTATTTT. It codes for CASNWGGGATDTQYF.

The chain links TRBV4-3 to TRBJ1-1; no reliable D call. Germline assignment: CDR1 LGHNA and CDR2 YSLEER. CDR3 length: 14 residues. With 0 bases removed from V and 0 bases from J, the gap between germline ends came to 5 bases. As DNA, the CDR3 is TGCGCCAGCAGCCAAGAATTTATGAACACTGAAGCTTTCTTT. Translation gives CASSQEFMNTEAFF.

DNA for the CDR3: TGTGCCAGCAGCCGAGATAACAGGGGAGTCTATGGCTACACCTTC. Encoded protein: CASSRDNRGVYGYTF. The chain uses TRBV5-6 and TRBJ1-2, with 7 bases lining up with TRBD1. The CDR3 is 15 residues long. Germline trimming cut 4 bases from V and 4 bases from J; bases unmatched to any gene: 10. The germline gives CDR1 SGHDT, CDR2 YYEEEE.

The genes are TRBV5-1 and TRBJ1-2, with 7 nucleotides matching TRBD1. From germline, CDR1 is SGHRS and CDR2 YFSETQ. Trimming removed 5 bases from V and 6 bases from J; junction bases left unmatched: 4. The CDR3 loop spans 12 amino acids. The CDR3: CASRTDRDGYTF. The CDR3 region has the DNA TGCGCCAGCAGAACCGACAGGGATGGCTACACCTTC.

This clone was observed a handful of times. The chain employs TRBV18 and TRBJ1-4; 8 bases map to TRBD1. The CDR3 sequence is 16 residues long. CDR1 KGHSH and CDR2 LQKENI come from the germline V gene. The junction had 11 bases not matched to a gene; V was cut back by 5 bases and J by 6 bases. DNA for the CDR3: TGTGCCAGCTCATCTCAGGGGGCTCCTAGTTATGAAAAACTGTTTTTT. This codes for CASSSQGAPSYEKLFF.

The rearrangement uses TRBV25-1 and TRBJ1-4; the D is unclear. The CDR3 is 12 residues long. V was clipped by 8 bases and J by 8 bases, with 12 bases between them. From germline, CDR1 is MGHDK and CDR2 SYGVNS. The CDR3: CASVPLEEKLFF. Here the CDR3 DNA reads TGTGCCAGCGTCCCATTGGAGGAAAAACTGTTTTTT.

The chain couples TRBV15 to TRBJ2-1; 11 bases match TRBD1. The CDR3 covers 15 residues. Germline values: CDR1 LNHNV, CDR2 YYDKDF (reference sequence). V trimming: 2 bases; J trimming: 9 bases; junction bases outside the gene matches: 6. The CDR3 region has the DNA TGTGCCACCAGCAGAAGGACAGGGGGCTACGGTGAGCAGTTCTTC. It specifies CATSRRTGGYGEQFF.

The gene calls are TRBV5-1 and TRBJ1-4; 9 positions match TRBD1. Trimming took 4 bases from V and 8 from J; bases not matched to a gene: 9. CDR1 SGHRS and CDR2 YFSETQ come from the germline V gene. The CDR3 has 15 residues. In DNA form, the CDR3 reads TGCGCCAGCAGCCCGAGGGGACAGGGAAGCGAAAAACTGTTTTTT. Its translation: CASSPRGQGSEKLFF.

J is TRBJ1-2 and V is TRBV10-2; D is ambiguous. Per the germline V gene, CDR1 is WSHSY and CDR2 is SAAADI. The CDR3 is made up of 13 amino acids. V shed 6 bases and J shed 6 bases, with 14 bases lying between them. For the CDR3, the DNA is TGCGCCAGCAGGGTTGCTAATGGGGATGGCTACACCTTC. Translation: CASRVANGDGYTF.

V and J are TRBV14 and TRBJ1-2; D is undetermined. Trimming stripped 0 bases from V and 8 bases from J, with 19 bases between. Germline V gene sequence: CDR1 SGHDN, CDR2 FVKESK. This CDR3 is 16 amino acids long. The CDR3 loop reads CASSQDPTRILRGYTF. The CDR3 DNA follows: TGTGCCAGCAGCCAAGATCCGACCAGGATCCTCCGGGGCTACACCTTC.

V gene TRBV4-2 combines with J gene TRBJ2-7; 12 bases match TRBD2. The CDR3 has 17 amino acids. With 1 base clipped from V and 4 bases from J, the junction kept 8 bases outside the gene matches. Germline assignment: CDR1 LGHNA and CDR2 YNFKEQ. This CDR3 reads CASSQGLSLAGGYEQYF. For the CDR3, the DNA is TGTGCCAGCAGCCAAGGACTTAGTCTAGCGGGAGGGTACGAGCAGTACTTC.

This clone has just one count. J is TRBJ2-7 and V is TRBV4-3, with 11 bases fitting TRBD1. CDR1 LGHNA and CDR2 YSLEER come from the germline V gene. There are 15 residues in the CDR3. V trimming: 3 bases; J trimming: 1 base; junction bases outside the gene matches: 2. The CDR3 protein is CASSQGTGGSYEQYF. The CDR3 region has the DNA TGCGCCAGCAGCCAGGGGACAGGGGGTTCCTACGAGCAGTACTTC.

The rearrangement links TRBV6-6 to TRBJ2-7; 10 nucleotides agree with TRBD1. This CDR3 spans 15 amino acids. Germline CDR1 MNHNY, CDR2 SVGAGI (reference sequence). Trimming at V came to 2 bases and at J to 3 bases, leaving 4 bases not matched to a gene. The CDR3 sequence: CASSYPGQGIYEQYF. The CDR3 nucleotides are TGTGCCAGCAGTTACCCGGGACAGGGGATCTACGAGCAGTACTTC.

The chain combines TRBV23-1 with TRBJ2-1; 10 nucleotides agree with TRBD1. TRBV23-1 counts as an open reading frame of uncertain function. V dropped 0 bases and J dropped 9; count of bases not matched to a gene: 11. This CDR3 comprises 17 residues. CDR3 nucleotides: TGCGCCAGCAGTCAATCAGCCTGGGACAGGGGTAGCGGTGAGCAGTTCTTC. Its protein is CASSQSAWDRGSGEQFF.

The chain employs TRBV7-9 and TRBJ2-1; 16 positions agree with TRBD2. The CDR3 runs to 18 residues. CDR1 is SEHNR and CDR2 is FQNEAQ in the germline V gene (reference sequence). V lost 0 bases, J lost 7 bases, and 6 bases stayed unmatched. As DNA, the CDR3 is TGTGCCAGCAGCTTAGCCTGGGGACTAGCGGGAGGGGGGAATGAGCAGTTCTTC. Protein sequence: CASSLAWGLAGGGNEQFF. Using reference TRBV7-9 and TRBJ2-1 for the parts outside the CDR3, the full variable domain is DTGVSQNPRHKITKRGQNVTFRCDPISEHNRLYWYRQTLGQGPEFLTYFQNEAQLEKSRLLSDRFSAERPKGSFSTLEIQRTEQGDSAMYLCASSLAWGLAGGGNEQFFGPGTRLTVL.

The chain has TRBV9 and TRBJ2-5; a possible D gene is TRBD2 (6 bases). The CDR3 is 13 residues long. Per germline, CDR1 SGDLS and CDR2 YYNGEE. V shed 0 bases and J shed 5 bases, with 8 bases lying between them. The CDR3 DNA reads as TGTGCCAGCAGCGTAGATGGGAGGGAGACCCAGTACTTC. It codes for CASSVDGRETQYF. Looking up the rest from reference TRBV9 and TRBJ2-5 gives the full variable domain: DSGVTQTPKHLITATGQRVTLRCSPRSGDLSVYWYQQSLDQGLQFLIQYYNGEERAKGNILERFSAQQFPDLHSELNLSSLELGDSALYFCASSVDGRETQYFGPGTRLLVL.

V usage is TRBV6-5 and J usage is TRBJ1-1; perhaps TRBD1 as D (6 bases). Germline V gives CDR1 MNHEY, CDR2 SVGAGI. V was clipped by 7 bases and J by 4 bases, with 16 bases between them. The CDR3 has 14 residues. The CDR3: CASKKQGFVTEAFF. The CDR3 DNA is TGTGCCAGCAAAAAACAGGGTTTCGTCACTGAAGCTTTCTTT.

The chain employs TRBV4-2 and TRBJ1-2; no reliable D call. V was shortened by 7 bases and J by 1 base, with 7 bases between the two germline ends. Germline V gene sequence: CDR1 LGHNA, CDR2 YNFKEQ. This CDR3 is built from 12 residues. The chain's CDR3 is CASTGFNYGYTF. The CDR3 DNA reads as TGTGCCAGCACCGGATTTAACTATGGCTACACCTTC.

CDR3 DNA: TGTGCCAGCAGCTTAGGGGGGGTCAATTCACCCCTCCACTTT. Translation: CASSLGGVNSPLHF. The rearrangement joins TRBV11-1 to TRBJ1-6, with D maybe TRBD1 (5 bases). This CDR3 is 14 amino acids long. Germline V CDR1 and CDR2: SGHAT, FQDESV (reference sequence). Trimming removed 1 base from V and 7 bases from J, with 8 bases in between.

This chain joins TRBV5-4 and TRBJ1-2, with D perhaps TRBD1 (5 bases). Germline V lookup: CDR1 SGHNT, CDR2 YYREEE (reference sequence). Trimming pared 2 bases from V and 4 bases from J, leaving 9 bases between. The CDR3 contains 13 residues. CDR3 in DNA: TGTGCCAGCAGCTTAGCAGGGACCTATGGCTACACCTTC. Its translation is CASSLAGTYGYTF.

The gene calls are TRBV19 and TRBJ1-1, with TRBD1 as a possible D gene (6 bases). The CDR3 contains 13 residues. The ends were cut back, 5 bases at V and 5 bases at J, with 12 bases in the middle. Germline values: CDR1 LNHDA, CDR2 SQIVND (reference sequence). The CDR3 sequence is CASSVNRATEAFF. CDR3 DNA: TGTGCCAGTAGTGTTAACAGGGCAACTGAAGCTTTCTTT.

This clone was observed a handful of times. The chain carries TRBV10-3 and TRBJ1-1; D ambiguous. The CDR3 runs 12 residues. V was shortened by 7 bases and J by 1 base, with 7 bases between the two germline ends. Germline-derived CDR1 and CDR2 are ENHRY and SYGVKD. This CDR3 is CAIKDPNTEAFF. CDR3 coding DNA: TGTGCCATCAAAGATCCGAACACTGAAGCTTTCTTT.

The rearrangement links TRBV28 to TRBJ1-4; 7 nucleotides line up with TRBD1. CDR1 is MDHEN, CDR2 SYDVKM, per germline. The CDR3 runs 15 residues. V was clipped by 4 bases and J by 8 bases; unmatched bases: 10. The CDR3 nucleotides are TGTGCCAGCAGTTCCCCGACAGGGAGTAGGGAAAAACTGTTTTTT. It is translated as CASSSPTGSREKLFF.

The chain recombines TRBV11-2 with TRBJ1-3; D gene unclear. Germline lookup yields CDR1 SGHAT and CDR2 FQNNGV. The CDR3 contains 15 residues. V was trimmed by 5 bases and J by 3 bases, leaving 14 bases between them. The CDR3 spells CASSAHLTLGNTIYF. The CDR3 region has the DNA TGTGCCAGCAGCGCACACCTTACTCTTGGAAACACCATATATTTT.

The rearrangement joins TRBV30 to TRBJ2-7; a possible D gene is TRBD2 (6 bases). This CDR3 has 13 amino acids. Germline V lookup: CDR1 GTSNPN, CDR2 SVGIG (reference sequence). This CDR3 reads CASGREPPYEQYF. The CDR3 bases are TGTGCTTCGGGGCGGGAACCTCCCTACGAGCAGTACTTC. The variable domain in full, with the rest retrieved from reference TRBV30 and TRBJ2-7, is SQTIHQWPATLVQPVGSPLSLECTVEGTSNPNLYWYRQAAGRGLQLLFYSVGIGQISSEVPQNLSASRPQDRQFILSSKKLLLSDSGFYLCASGREPPYEQYFGPGTRLTVT.

V is TRBV5-8 and J is TRBJ2-1; D might be TRBD1 or TRBD2, each matching 5 bases. V was clipped by 0 bases and J by 5 bases, with 12 bases between them. This CDR3 comprises 15 residues. The germline gives CDR1 SGHTS, CDR2 YDEGEE. As DNA, the CDR3 is TGTGCCAGCAGCTTGGAGGGGCTAGCTCACAATGAGCAGTTCTTC. This encodes CASSLEGLAHNEQFF.

The table lists this clone with a few counts. The chain combines TRBV6-5 with TRBJ1-5; perhaps TRBD1 as D (5 bases). The V and J ends lost 6 bases and 3 bases respectively, with 12 bases between them. Germline V lookup: CDR1 MNHEY, CDR2 SVGAGI. CDR3 length: 14 amino acids. The CDR3 region has the DNA TGTGCCAGCAGCTTCCAGGGCGCCAATCAGCCCCAGCATTTT. Protein product: CASSFQGANQPQHF.

The chain recombines TRBV6-6 with TRBJ1-1; TRBD1 aligns across 7 bases. The germline V gene has CDR1 MNHNY and CDR2 SVGAGI (reference sequence). V lost 5 bases to trimming and J lost 0 bases; unmatched junction nucleotides: 12. CDR3 length: 17 amino acids. The CDR3 spells CASSRPRSGTVNTEAFF. The CDR3 DNA reads TGTGCCAGCAGTCGCCCCCGATCCGGGACAGTGAACACTGAAGCTTTCTTT.

The CDR3 protein is CASSDTGRLGYTF. Written as DNA, the CDR3 is TGTGCCAGCAGTGATACAGGGAGGCTAGGCTACACCTTC. This sequence joins TRBV2 and TRBJ1-2; the D gene is possibly TRBD1 (6 bases). Per germline, CDR1 SNHLY and CDR2 FYNNEI. CDR3 length: 13 residues. Trimming took off 3 bases at V and 8 bases at J, with 13 bases between the two ends.